These 6 T cell receptor beta chains originate from one sample sequenced in a study of Graves' ophthalmopathy and Graves' hyperthyroidism. Using RNA transcripts, the TCR beta CDR3 regions were amplified. HTBI primers primed a first-round RT-PCR, and a second-round multiplex PCR followed. TCRdb used MiXCR to reprocess the multiplex PCR reads, holding one entry per CDR3 protein. In the table there are a few hundred thousand distinct CDR3 sequences, approximately 18% of which are singletons. The specimen was peripheral blood. The receptors here all came from an adult woman with stable Graves' hyperthyroidism.

Ten or more counts support this clonotype. This chain links TRBV29-1 with TRBJ2-7; D is undetermined. Between the trimmed V and J ends, which lost 5 bases and 1 base, there was a span of 12 bases. CDR3 length equals 13 residues. Germline V gene lookup returns CDR1 SQVTM and CDR2 ANQGSEA. The CDR3 loop is CSVLMGRSYEQYF. In nucleotides, the CDR3 is TGCAGCGTTCTGATGGGCAGATCCTACGAGCAGTACTTC.

V and J are TRBV12-3 or TRBV12-4 and TRBJ2-5; unclear D gene. V shed 5 bases and J shed 9 bases, with 13 bases lying between them. The CDR3 is 12 amino acids. The chain's CDR3 is CASSPGPEAQYF. The CDR3 DNA reads TGTGCCAGCAGTCCCGGCCCCGAGGCCCAGTACTTC.

This clonotype was recorded many times. The CDR3 is CASTGRGEFDQYF. The CDR3 DNA reads as TGCGCCAGCACAGGCAGGGGAGAATTCGACCAGTACTTC. The J gene is TRBJ2-5, the V gene TRBV5-1; a possible D gene is TRBD1 (6 bases). CDR1 is SGHRS and CDR2 is YFSETQ in the germline V gene. Trimming removed 6 bases at V and 10 bases at J, with 19 bases between. The CDR3 contains 13 residues. The variable domain in full, completed from reference TRBV5-1 and TRBJ2-5, reads KAGVTQTPRYLIKTRGQQVTLSCSPISGHRSVSWYQQTPGQGLQFLFEYFSETQRNKGNFPGRFSGRQFSNSRSEMNVSTLELGDSALYLCASTGRGEFDQYFGPGTRLLVL.

J is TRBJ2-5 and V is TRBV14; tentatively, D is TRBD2 (7 bases). Trimming left V 0 bases short and J 4 bases short, with 15 bases between. CDR3 length equals 16 residues. CDR1 SGHDN and CDR2 FVKESK come from the germline V gene. CDR3 sequence reads: CASSQDRGAVRETQYF. In DNA, the CDR3 is TGTGCCAGCAGCCAAGATCGGGGGGCTGTGAGAGAGACCCAGTACTTC.

The V call is TRBV6-5, the J call TRBJ1-1; D remains ambiguous. CDR1 and CDR2 from the germline V gene are MNHEY and SVGAGI. V gave up 1 base and J gave up 6 bases, with 9 bases separating them. This CDR3 comprises 13 residues. The CDR3: CASSYLGISEAFF. CDR3 DNA: TGTGCCAGCAGTTACTTGGGGATCTCTGAAGCTTTCTTT.

This clonotype was picked up many times. This sequence joins TRBV28 and TRBJ2-2; tentative D call: TRBD1 (7 bases). Trimming cost V 5 bases and J 6 bases, with 10 bases left between them. This CDR3 has 13 residues. Germline assignment: CDR1 MDHEN and CDR2 SYDVKM. CDR3 nucleotide sequence: TGTGCCAGCAGTCCCAGGGGGGCCGGGGAGCTGTTTTTT. This encodes CASSPRGAGELFF.